This T cell receptor (beta chain) comes out of a study of pediatric ulcerative colitis. Study-level background: Ulcerative colitis patients had pancolitis or left-sided colitis, with confirming histology.

Germline V gene data show CDR1 as SGHAT and CDR2 as FQNNGV. The CDR3 extends over 15 amino acids. V was pared by 1 base and J by 0 bases, with 8 bases between. During colonoscopy, one to two rectal pinch biopsies were collected. No immunosuppressive drugs were given to ulcerative colitis patients before diagnostic colonoscopy. Method: immunoSEQ multiplex PCR; TCRdb's copy keeps in-frame clones and lacks some. Of some 40,000 clones listed, about 81% are singletons. General study findings and limits: Compared with controls, ulcerative colitis showed greater blood-rectum clone sharing. Substantially fewer templates came from a couple of patients' blood samples.

This clone came up once. Its matching antigen is unknown. The same CDR3 is also encoded by other DNA sequences in this sample. This clonotype originated in a boy younger than 18 with severe ulcerative colitis. This chain connects TRBV11-2 to TRBJ2-3; D is tentatively TRBD1 or TRBD2 (5 bases each). The sequencing input was gut tissue. Here the CDR3 DNA reads TGTGCCAGCAGCTTAGTTGGGGGTAGCACAGATACGCAGTATTTT. This encodes CASSLVGGSTDTQYF.